This TCR beta chain was documented in a study of cytomegalovirus exposure and HLA in healthy donors. General observations from the study: For most TCR beta V segments, an earlier analysis put the productive rate at about 90% or about 30% of the time. A later analysis revealed that TCR association rates differed between HLA loci, peaking at DRB1 and bottoming out at HLA-C. Follow-up analysis seemed to connect common viral pathogens with several of the most significant clusters identified.

The PCR used 60 Vbeta and 13 Jbeta primers. Per the original data handling: It was a later analysis that counted roughly 80 million unique TCR beta chains, of which 8.5 million to 12 million were shared. Generated by immunoSEQ multiplex PCR, the TCRdb table keeps only in-frame clones and is missing some. V, J and clone size derive from that table, while D and trimming were established from the DNA sequence. The sample lists more than 95,000 clones, roughly 80% occurring once. Germline V gene data show CDR1 as MGHRA and CDR2 as YSYEKL. V was clipped by 0 bases and J by 4 bases, with 19 bases between them. The CDR3 runs 18 residues. On this clone: What it recognizes is unknown.

Input material: PBMCs. The chain joins TRBV4-1 to TRBJ2-1; D might be TRBD2 (6 bases). The sequence was obtained from a woman aged 40 to 49 in good health and CMV-seronegative. For the CDR3, the DNA is TGCGCCAGCAGCCAAGAGGGGTCGGGAGACGTTCGGTACAATGAGCAGTTCTTC. Translation gives CASSQEGSGDVRYNEQFF.